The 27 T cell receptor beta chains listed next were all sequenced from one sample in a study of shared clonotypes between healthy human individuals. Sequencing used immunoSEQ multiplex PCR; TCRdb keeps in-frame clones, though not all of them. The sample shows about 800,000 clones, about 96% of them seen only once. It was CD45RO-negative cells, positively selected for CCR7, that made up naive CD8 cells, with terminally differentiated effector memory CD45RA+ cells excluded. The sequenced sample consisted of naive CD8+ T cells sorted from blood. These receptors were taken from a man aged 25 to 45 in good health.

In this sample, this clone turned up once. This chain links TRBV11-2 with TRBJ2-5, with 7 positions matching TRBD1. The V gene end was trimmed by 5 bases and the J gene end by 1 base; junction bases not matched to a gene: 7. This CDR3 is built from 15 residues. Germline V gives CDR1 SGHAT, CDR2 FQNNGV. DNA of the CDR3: TGTGCCAGCAGCCCCGGGACAGTAAGCCAAGAGACCCAGTACTTC. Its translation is CASSPGTVSQETQYF.

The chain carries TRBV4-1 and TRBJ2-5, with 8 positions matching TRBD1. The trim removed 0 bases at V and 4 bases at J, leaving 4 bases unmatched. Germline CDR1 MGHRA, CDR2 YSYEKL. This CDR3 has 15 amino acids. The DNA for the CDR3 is TGCGCCAGCAGCCAAGATCGGACAGGGCCAGAGACCCAGTACTTC. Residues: CASSQDRTGPETQYF.

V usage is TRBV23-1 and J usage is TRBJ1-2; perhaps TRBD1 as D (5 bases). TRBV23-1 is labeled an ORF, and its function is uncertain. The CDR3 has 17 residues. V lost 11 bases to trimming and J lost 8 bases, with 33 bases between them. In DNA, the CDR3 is TGCGCCCCACGACGGCAGTTGGGACGGAACGGCCTTAGAGGCTACACCTTC. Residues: CAPRRQLGRNGLRGYTF.

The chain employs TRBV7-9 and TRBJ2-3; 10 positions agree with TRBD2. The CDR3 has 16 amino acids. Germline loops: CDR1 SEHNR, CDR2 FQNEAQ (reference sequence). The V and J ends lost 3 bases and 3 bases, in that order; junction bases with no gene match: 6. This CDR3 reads CASSLASGRRTDTQYF. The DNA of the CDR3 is TGTGCCAGCAGCTTGGCTAGCGGGAGACGTACAGATACGCAGTATTTT. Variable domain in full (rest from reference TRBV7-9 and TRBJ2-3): DTGVSQNPRHKITKRGQNVTFRCDPISEHNRLYWYRQTLGQGPEFLTYFQNEAQLEKSRLLSDRFSAERPKGSFSTLEIQRTEQGDSAMYLCASSLASGRRTDTQYFGPGTRLTVL.

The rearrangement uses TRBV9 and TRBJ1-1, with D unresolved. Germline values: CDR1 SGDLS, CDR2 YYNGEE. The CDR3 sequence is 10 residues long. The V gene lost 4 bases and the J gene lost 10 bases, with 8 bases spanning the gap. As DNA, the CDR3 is TGTGCCAGCAGCCCACGGCCAGCTTTCTTT. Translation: CASSPRPAFF.

In nucleotides, the CDR3 is TGTGCCAGCAGTCTCAGGGGGGGTGAGCAGTTCTTC. It is translated as CASSLRGGEQFF. The chain carries TRBV27 and TRBJ2-1; D could derive from TRBD1 or TRBD2 (7 bases each). Between the trimmed V and J ends, which lost 5 bases and 9 bases, there was a span of 11 bases. The germline V gene encodes CDR1 MNHEY and CDR2 SMNVEV (reference sequence). The CDR3 has 12 residues.

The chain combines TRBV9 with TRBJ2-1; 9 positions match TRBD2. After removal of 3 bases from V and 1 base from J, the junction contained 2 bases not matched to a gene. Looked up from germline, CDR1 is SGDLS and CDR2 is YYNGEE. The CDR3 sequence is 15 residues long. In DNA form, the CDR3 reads TGTGCCAGCAGCGCGAGCGGGAGGTCCTACAATGAGCAGTTCTTC. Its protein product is CASSASGRSYNEQFF. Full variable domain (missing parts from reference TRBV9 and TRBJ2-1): DSGVTQTPKHLITATGQRVTLRCSPRSGDLSVYWYQQSLDQGLQFLIQYYNGEERAKGNILERFSAQQFPDLHSELNLSSLELGDSALYFCASSASGRSYNEQFFGPGTRLTVL.

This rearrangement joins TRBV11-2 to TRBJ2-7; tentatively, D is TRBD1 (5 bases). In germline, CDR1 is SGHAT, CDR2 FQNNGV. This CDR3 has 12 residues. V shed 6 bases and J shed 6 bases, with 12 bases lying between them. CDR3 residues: CASRIDSAEQYF. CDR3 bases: TGTGCCAGCAGAATAGACAGCGCCGAGCAGTACTTC.

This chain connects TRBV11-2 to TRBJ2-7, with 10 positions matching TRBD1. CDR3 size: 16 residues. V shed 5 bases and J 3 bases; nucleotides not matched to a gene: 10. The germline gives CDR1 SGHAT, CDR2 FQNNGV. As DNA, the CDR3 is TGTGCCAGCAGCATTACCGGGACAGGGGTATTCTACGAGCAGTACTTC. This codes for CASSITGTGVFYEQYF.

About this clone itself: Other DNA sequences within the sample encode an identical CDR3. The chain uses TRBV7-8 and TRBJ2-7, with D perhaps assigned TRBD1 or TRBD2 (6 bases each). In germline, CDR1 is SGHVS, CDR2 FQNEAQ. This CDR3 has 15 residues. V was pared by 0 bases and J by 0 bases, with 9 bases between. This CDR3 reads CASSLAGGPSYEQYF. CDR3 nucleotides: TGTGCCAGCAGCTTAGCAGGGGGGCCCTCCTACGAGCAGTACTTC.

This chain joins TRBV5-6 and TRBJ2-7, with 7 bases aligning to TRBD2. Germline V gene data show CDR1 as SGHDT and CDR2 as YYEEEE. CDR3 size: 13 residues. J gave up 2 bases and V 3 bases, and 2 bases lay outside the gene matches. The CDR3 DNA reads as TGTGCCAGCAGCTACGGGACTACCTACGAGCAGTACTTC. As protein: CASSYGTTYEQYF.

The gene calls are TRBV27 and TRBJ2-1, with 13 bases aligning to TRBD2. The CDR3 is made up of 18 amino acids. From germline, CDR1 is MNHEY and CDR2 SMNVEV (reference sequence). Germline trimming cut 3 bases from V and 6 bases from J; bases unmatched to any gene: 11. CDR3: CASSFNPGLAGKGNEQFF. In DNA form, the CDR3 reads TGTGCCAGCAGTTTTAACCCGGGACTAGCGGGGAAGGGCAATGAGCAGTTCTTC.

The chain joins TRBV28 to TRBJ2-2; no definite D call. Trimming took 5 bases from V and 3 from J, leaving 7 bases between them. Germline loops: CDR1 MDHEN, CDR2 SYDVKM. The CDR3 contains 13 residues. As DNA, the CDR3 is TGTGCCAGCAGTCGGTTAGACACCGGGGAGCTGTTTTTT. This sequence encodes CASSRLDTGELFF.

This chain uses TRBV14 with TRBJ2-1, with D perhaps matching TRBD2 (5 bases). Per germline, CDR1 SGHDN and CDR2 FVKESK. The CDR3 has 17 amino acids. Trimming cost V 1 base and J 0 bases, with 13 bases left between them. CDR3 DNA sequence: TGTGCCAGCAGCCAAGGCCTAGCCGAAAGCTCCTACAATGAGCAGTTCTTC. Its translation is CASSQGLAESSYNEQFF.

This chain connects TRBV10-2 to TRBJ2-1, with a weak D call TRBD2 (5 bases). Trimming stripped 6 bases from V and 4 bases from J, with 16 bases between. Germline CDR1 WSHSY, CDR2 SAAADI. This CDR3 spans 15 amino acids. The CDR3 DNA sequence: TGCGCCAGCAGCCTGGACTTCGGCGGGTACAATGAGCAGTTCTTC. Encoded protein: CASSLDFGGYNEQFF.

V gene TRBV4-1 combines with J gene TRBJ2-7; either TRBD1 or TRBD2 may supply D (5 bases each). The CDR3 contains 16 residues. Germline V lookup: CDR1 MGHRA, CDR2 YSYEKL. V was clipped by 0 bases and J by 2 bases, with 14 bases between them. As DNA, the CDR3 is TGCGCCAGCAGCCAAGATTATGGGGGAGTGGCCTACGAGCAGTACTTC. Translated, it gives CASSQDYGGVAYEQYF.

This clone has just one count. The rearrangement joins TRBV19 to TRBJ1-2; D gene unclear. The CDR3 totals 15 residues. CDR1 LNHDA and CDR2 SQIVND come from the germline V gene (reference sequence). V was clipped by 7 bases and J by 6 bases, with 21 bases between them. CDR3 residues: CASIGQTLRGDGYTF. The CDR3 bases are TGTGCCAGTATTGGTCAGACCCTCAGAGGTGATGGCTACACCTTC.

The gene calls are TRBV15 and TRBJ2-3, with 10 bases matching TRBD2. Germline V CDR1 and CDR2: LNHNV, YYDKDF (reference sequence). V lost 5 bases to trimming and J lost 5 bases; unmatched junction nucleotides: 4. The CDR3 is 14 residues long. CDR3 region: CATSLLAGVDTQYF. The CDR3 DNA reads TGTGCCACCAGCCTCCTAGCGGGAGTAGATACGCAGTATTTT.

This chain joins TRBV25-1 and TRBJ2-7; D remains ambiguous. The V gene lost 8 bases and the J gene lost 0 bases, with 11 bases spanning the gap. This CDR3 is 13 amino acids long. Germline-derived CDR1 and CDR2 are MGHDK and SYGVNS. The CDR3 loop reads CASAGTSSYEQYF. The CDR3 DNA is TGTGCCAGCGCCGGTACGAGCTCCTACGAGCAGTACTTC.

In DNA form, the CDR3 reads TGTGCCACCAGCCCGACAGGGAATAGCAATCAGCCCCAGCATTTT. Residues: CATSPTGNSNQPQHF. The chain is built from TRBV15 and TRBJ1-5, with 7 bases identical to TRBD1. J lost 0 bases, V lost 5 bases, and 4 bases had no gene match. The V gene's germline CDR1 is LNHNV and CDR2 YYDKDF (reference sequence). The CDR3 has 15 amino acids.

CDR3 protein: CAISEWTLDNTIYF. CDR3 DNA: TGTGCCATCAGTGAATGGACCCTTGACAACACCATATATTTT. The chain employs TRBV10-3 and TRBJ1-3; D not resolved. Per the germline V gene, CDR1 is ENHRY and CDR2 is SYGVKD. The CDR3 totals 14 residues. The V gene lost 3 bases and the J gene lost 7 bases, with 13 bases spanning the gap.

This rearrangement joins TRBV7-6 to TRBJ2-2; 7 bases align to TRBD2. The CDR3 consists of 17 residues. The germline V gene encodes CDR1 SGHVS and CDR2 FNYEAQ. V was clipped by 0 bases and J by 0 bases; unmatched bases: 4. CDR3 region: CASSLAGLGANTGELFF. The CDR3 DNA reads TGTGCCAGCAGCTTAGCAGGACTAGGCGCGAACACCGGGGAGCTGTTTTTT.

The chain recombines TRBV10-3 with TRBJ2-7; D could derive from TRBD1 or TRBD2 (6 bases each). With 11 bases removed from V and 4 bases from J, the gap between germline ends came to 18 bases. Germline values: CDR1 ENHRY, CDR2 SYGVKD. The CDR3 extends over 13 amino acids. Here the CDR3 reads CASRGGQLYEQYF. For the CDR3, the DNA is TGTGCCTCAAGGGGAGGACAGTTATACGAGCAGTACTTC.

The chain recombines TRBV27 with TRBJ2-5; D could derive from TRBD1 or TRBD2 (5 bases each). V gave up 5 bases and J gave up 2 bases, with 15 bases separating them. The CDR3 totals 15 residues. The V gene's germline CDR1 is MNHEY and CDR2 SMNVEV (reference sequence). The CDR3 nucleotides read TGTGCCAGCAGTAACTACCGGGGCATACAAGAGACCCAGTACTTC. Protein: CASSNYRGIQETQYF.

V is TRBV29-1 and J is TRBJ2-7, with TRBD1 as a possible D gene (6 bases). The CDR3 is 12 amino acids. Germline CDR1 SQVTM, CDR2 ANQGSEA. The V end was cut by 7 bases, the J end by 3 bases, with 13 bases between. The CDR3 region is CSAWDNFYEQYF. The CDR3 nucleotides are TGCAGCGCCTGGGACAACTTCTACGAGCAGTACTTC.

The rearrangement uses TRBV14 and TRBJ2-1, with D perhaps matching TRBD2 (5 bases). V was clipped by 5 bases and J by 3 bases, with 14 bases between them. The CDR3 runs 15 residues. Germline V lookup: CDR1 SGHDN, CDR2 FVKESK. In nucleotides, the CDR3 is TGTGCCAGCAGCGGCCGGGATTCAAACTACAATGAGCAGTTCTTC. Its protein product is CASSGRDSNYNEQFF.

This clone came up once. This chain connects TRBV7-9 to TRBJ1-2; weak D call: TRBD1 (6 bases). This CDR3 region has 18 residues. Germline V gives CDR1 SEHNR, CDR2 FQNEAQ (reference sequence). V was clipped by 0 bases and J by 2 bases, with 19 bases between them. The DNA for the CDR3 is TGTGCCAGCAGCTTAGCGGTATCCCCGGGACACCGGAACTATGGCTACACCTTC. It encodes CASSLAVSPGHRNYGYTF. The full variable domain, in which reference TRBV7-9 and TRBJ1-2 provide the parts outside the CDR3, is DTGVSQNPRHKITKRGQNVTFRCDPISEHNRLYWYRQTLGQGPEFLTYFQNEAQLEKSRLLSDRFSAERPKGSFSTLEIQRTEQGDSAMYLCASSLAVSPGHRNYGYTFGSGTRLTVV.